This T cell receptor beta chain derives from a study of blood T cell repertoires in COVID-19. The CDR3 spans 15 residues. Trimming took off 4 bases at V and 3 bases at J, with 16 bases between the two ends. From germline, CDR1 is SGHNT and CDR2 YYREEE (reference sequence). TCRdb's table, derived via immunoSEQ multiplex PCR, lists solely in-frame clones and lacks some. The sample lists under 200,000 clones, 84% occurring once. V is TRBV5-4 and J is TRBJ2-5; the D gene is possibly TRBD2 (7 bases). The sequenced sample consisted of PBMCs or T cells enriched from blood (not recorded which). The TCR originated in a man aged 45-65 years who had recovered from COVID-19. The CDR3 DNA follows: TGTGCCAGCAGCCAACGCGGAGGGGGGGAAGAGACCCAGTACTTC. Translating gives CASSQRGGGEETQYF.